The sequence of this TCR beta chain was determined in a study of shared clonotypes between healthy human individuals. Broader study findings: Blood alone was sampled, and tissue repertoires likely differ.

V was pared by 9 bases and J by 10 bases, with 19 bases between. CDR3 size: 14 residues. Germline values: CDR1 LNHDA, CDR2 SQIVND (reference sequence). Concerning this clone: The antigen is undetermined.

Researchers divided each subset's genomic DNA evenly across several immunoSEQ plates. Produced via immunoSEQ multiplex PCR; TCRdb's table is partial and in-frame only. The sample records around 2.3 million clones, around 95% being singletons. The sample comprised naive CD4+ T cells sorted from blood. Documented subset: CD45RA+ positively selected. This TCR derives from a man aged 18-30 years in good health. The genes are TRBV19 and TRBJ1-6; D is unclear. CDR3 sequence reads: CASAVTASNSPLHF. DNA for the CDR3: TGTGCCAGCGCAGTAACGGCTTCCAACTCACCCCTCCACTTT.